The present T cell receptor beta chain was sequenced within a study of blood T cell repertoires in COVID-19. Here immunoSEQ multiplex PCR was the method, and the copy in TCRdb shows in-frame clones only, minus some. This sample has 150,000 to 200,000 clones; roughly four fifths occur once, and the top ten carry 9.5% to 12%. V was clipped by 0 bases and J by 9 bases, with 11 bases between them. Germline-derived CDR1 and CDR2 are MGHRA and YSYEKL. CDR3 size: 14 residues. Sequencing was performed on peripheral blood. V and J are TRBV4-1 and TRBJ1-4; D is unresolved. The TCR was taken from a man in his sixties with active or convalescent COVID-19. The CDR3 region is CASSQEETVQKLFF. The DNA of the CDR3 is TGCGCCAGCAGCCAAGAAGAAACTGTGCAAAAACTGTTTTTT.